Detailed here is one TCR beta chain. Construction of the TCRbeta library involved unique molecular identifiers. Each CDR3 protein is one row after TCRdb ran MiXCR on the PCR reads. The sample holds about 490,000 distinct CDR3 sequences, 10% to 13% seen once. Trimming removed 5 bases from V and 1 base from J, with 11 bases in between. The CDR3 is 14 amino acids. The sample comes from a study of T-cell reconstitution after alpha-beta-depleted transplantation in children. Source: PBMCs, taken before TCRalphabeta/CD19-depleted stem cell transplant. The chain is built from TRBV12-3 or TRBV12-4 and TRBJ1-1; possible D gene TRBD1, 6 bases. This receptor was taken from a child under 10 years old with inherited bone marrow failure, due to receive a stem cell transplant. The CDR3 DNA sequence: TGTGCCAGCAGTGGCAGGGGAGGGAACACTGAAGCTTTCTTT. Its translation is CASSGRGGNTEAFF.